These 21 T cell receptor beta chains share one sample of origin, sequenced in a study of response to subunit inactivated influenza vaccine. From the RT-PCR reads, TCRdb called clonotypes with MiXCR, one entry per CDR3 protein. The sample includes hundreds of thousands of distinct CDR3 sequences, roughly 15% seen only once; the top ten take 7.5% to 8%. The sample consisted of PBMCs from blood, taken less than 15 days before vaccination. These receptors were obtained from a man aged 50 to 60 who received an inactivated influenza vaccine.

This clonotype was counted a few times. The chain is built from TRBV20-1 and TRBJ1-5; D might be TRBD1 (5 bases). The germline V gene has CDR1 DFQATT and CDR2 SNEGSKA (reference sequence). The germline V and J ends were trimmed by 5 bases and 0 bases, with 14 bases remaining between them. The CDR3 is 15 residues long. The CDR3 is CSAGGGATSNQPQHF. The CDR3 region has the DNA TGCAGTGCTGGGGGTGGGGCAACTAGCAATCAGCCCCAGCATTTT.

Turning to this clonotype: A read error may be the cause here, since a much bigger clone is one base away. This sequence joins TRBV24-1 and TRBJ2-1; the match to TRBD1 covers 7 bases. CDR3 length: 13 amino acids. The germline V gene encodes CDR1 KGHDR and CDR2 SFDVKD. The CDR3 here is CTTSATGSDEQFF. The CDR3 DNA sequence: TGTACCACCAGTGCGACAGGGTCGGATGAGCAGTTCTTC.

This clonotype was detected ten times or more. The rearrangement uses TRBV7-8 and TRBJ2-1; D might be TRBD2 (5 bases). This CDR3 is built from 18 residues. The V end lost 1 base, the J end lost 4 bases, and 20 bases lay between the germline ends. CDR1 and CDR2 from the germline V gene are SGHVS and FQNEAQ. CDR3 protein: CASSLETYAGIPYNEQFF. CDR3 nucleotides: TGTGCCAGCAGCTTAGAGACTTACGCGGGCATACCTTACAATGAGCAGTTCTTC.

This clonotype appeared a few times. The chain has TRBV11-2 and TRBJ1-4, with D perhaps matching TRBD1 (5 bases). Germline V gives CDR1 SGHAT, CDR2 FQNNGV. CDR3 size: 20 residues. V lost 3 bases and J lost 0, with 23 bases in between. CDR3 in DNA: TGTGCCAGCAGCTTGGGGGGTCGGGCCAAAATAGATGCAACTAATGAAAAACTGTTTTTT. Its protein product is CASSLGGRAKIDATNEKLFF.

This chain joins TRBV11-2 and TRBJ2-5; 12 positions match TRBD2. Looked up from germline, CDR1 is SGHAT and CDR2 is FQNNGV. CDR3 length equals 16 residues. The trim removed 5 bases at V and 4 bases at J, leaving 8 bases unmatched. The CDR3 DNA sequence: TGTGCCAGCAGCCCCTCTAGCGGGGGGGCCCTAGAGACCCAGTACTTC. Translating gives CASSPSSGGALETQYF.

The chain combines TRBV4-3 with TRBJ2-1, with 7 bases aligning to TRBD1. Germline lookup yields CDR1 LGHNA and CDR2 YSLEER. V lost 0 bases, J lost 2 bases, and 10 bases stayed unmatched. This CDR3 is 18 amino acids long. The CDR3 here is CASSQDFLPRGPYNEQFF. The CDR3 DNA reads as TGCGCCAGCAGCCAAGACTTTCTCCCGAGGGGGCCCTACAATGAGCAGTTCTTC.

The V and J genes are TRBV20-1 and TRBJ1-2, with a possible D match to TRBD1 (5 bases). Germline-derived CDR1 and CDR2 are DFQATT and SNEGSKA (reference sequence). V dropped 3 bases and J dropped 3 bases, with 5 bases sitting between them. The CDR3 runs to 11 residues. Here the CDR3 reads CSASRDYGYTF. The CDR3 DNA reads TGCAGTGCTAGCAGGGACTATGGCTACACCTTC.

The V call is TRBV5-1, the J call TRBJ2-7; 9 bases match TRBD2. CDR3 length: 15 residues. CDR1 SGHRS and CDR2 YFSETQ come from the germline V gene. The V segment lost 1 base and the J segment 6 bases; nucleotides outside the gene matches: 8. DNA for the CDR3: TGCGCCAGCAGCTTGACCTCGACTAGCGGTAGCGAGCAGTACTTC. Encoded protein: CASSLTSTSGSEQYF.

The chain is built from TRBV12-3 or TRBV12-4 and TRBJ2-3; D perhaps matches TRBD2 (7 bases). The ends were cut back, 1 base at V and 5 bases at J, with 19 bases in the middle. The CDR3 loop spans 17 amino acids. In DNA, the CDR3 is TGTGCCAGCAGTTTAGGTCTAGGGGGAGGGCCAGGAGATACGCAGTATTTT. Protein sequence: CASSLGLGGGPGDTQYF.

V usage is TRBV6-5 and J usage is TRBJ1-3; D unclear. CDR1 is MNHEY, CDR2 SVGAGI, per germline. This CDR3 has 15 residues. The V gene lost 3 bases and the J gene lost 0 bases, with 9 bases spanning the gap. Here the CDR3 DNA reads TGTGCCAGCAGTTATAGTCTGAACTCTGGAAACACCATATATTTT. This gives the protein CASSYSLNSGNTIYF.

The J gene is TRBJ2-5, the V gene TRBV5-1; possibly TRBD1 for D (5 bases). Germline assignment: CDR1 SGHRS and CDR2 YFSETQ. V was shortened by 5 bases and J by 1 base, with 18 bases between the two germline ends. This CDR3 is built from 16 residues. Written as DNA, the CDR3 is TGCGCCAGCAGTACTATACCCAGGGCATTCCAAGAGACCCAGTACTTC. Protein: CASSTIPRAFQETQYF.

This clonotype occurred a few times. The chain couples TRBV6-1 to TRBJ2-5; D is possibly TRBD1 (5 bases). The CDR3 has 13 amino acids. V was cut by 8 bases and J by 4 bases, with 14 bases left in between. Germline lookup yields CDR1 MNHNS and CDR2 SASEGT. CDR3 in DNA: TGTGCCAGCCAGACAAGCAGGGTAGAGACCCAGTACTTC. Amino acid sequence: CASQTSRVETQYF.

The genes are TRBV20-1 and TRBJ1-5; 8 nucleotides match TRBD1. Germline V CDR1 and CDR2: DFQATT, SNEGSKA (reference sequence). The trim removed 0 bases at V and 4 bases at J, leaving 11 bases unmatched. The CDR3 totals 17 residues. The CDR3 here is CSARDLQGQGGNQPQHF. The CDR3 DNA reads TGCAGTGCTAGAGACCTCCAAGGACAGGGTGGGAATCAGCCCCAGCATTTT.

This sequence joins TRBV20-1 and TRBJ2-1, with TRBD2 identical over 7 bases. V was clipped by 2 bases and J by 6 bases; unmatched bases: 13. The CDR3 consists of 16 residues. Germline-derived CDR1 and CDR2 are DFQATT and SNEGSKA (reference sequence). CDR3 coding DNA: TGCAGTGCTAGAACCCCCGGGGGGACGCGTGGCAATGAGCAGTTCTTC. This sequence encodes CSARTPGGTRGNEQFF.

This clonotype was seen ten or more times. J is TRBJ1-1 and V is TRBV20-1; D may be TRBD1 (5 bases). CDR3 size: 12 residues. Trimming shortened V by 6 bases and J by 8 bases, and 16 bases separated the two germline ends. The germline CDR1 and CDR2 sequences are DFQATT and SNEGSKA (reference sequence). CDR3 sequence: CSALGGGEEAFF. Here the CDR3 DNA reads TGCAGTGCCCTCGGGGGAGGAGAAGAAGCTTTCTTT.

The chain carries TRBV9 and TRBJ2-2, with D possibly TRBD1 on 6 matching bases. The germline gives CDR1 SGDLS, CDR2 YYNGEE. Deletions cut 4 bases from V and 4 bases from J, with 14 bases between. The CDR3 runs to 15 residues. The CDR3 sequence: CASSPGTSPTGELFF. In nucleotides, the CDR3 is TGTGCCAGCAGCCCCGGGACATCTCCCACCGGGGAGCTGTTTTTT.

This clonotype has only a few counts. The rearrangement uses TRBV19 and TRBJ1-1; D gene unclear. The ends were cut back, 5 bases at V and 0 bases at J, with 13 bases in the middle. Germline values: CDR1 LNHDA, CDR2 SQIVND (reference sequence). This CDR3 comprises 15 residues. The CDR3: CASSPRTILNTEAFF. The CDR3 coding sequence is TGTGCCAGTAGTCCCCGGACGATCTTGAACACTGAAGCTTTCTTT. Looking up the rest from reference TRBV19 and TRBJ1-1 gives the full variable domain: DGGITQSPKYLFRKEGQNVTLSCEQNLNHDAMYWYRQDPGQGLRLIYYSQIVNDFQKGDIAEGYSVSREKKESFPLTVTSAQKNPTAFYLCASSPRTILNTEAFFGQGTRLTVV.

This clonotype was seen ten or more times. The chain uses TRBV20-1 and TRBJ2-1; 11 bases align to TRBD1. Per germline, CDR1 DFQATT and CDR2 SNEGSKA (reference sequence). The CDR3 sequence is 13 residues long. J gave up 7 bases and V 7 bases, and 6 bases lay outside the gene matches. This chain's CDR3 is CSVPGQGGNEQFF. The CDR3 DNA sequence: TGCAGTGTCCCGGGACAGGGGGGGAATGAGCAGTTCTTC.

The V and J genes are TRBV13 and TRBJ2-7, with D possibly matching TRBD1 (7 bases). Germline CDR1 reads PRHDT; CDR2 reads FYEKMQ (reference sequence). This CDR3 is built from 15 residues. Trimming stripped 4 bases from V and 3 bases from J, with 16 bases between. The CDR3 coding sequence is TGTGCCAGCAGCTCAACAAGACAGGGAGGCTACGAGCAGTACTTC. Encoded protein: CASSSTRQGGYEQYF.

The chain uses TRBV5-5 and TRBJ1-3, with TRBD1 matching 9 bases. V shed 3 bases and J 0 bases; nucleotides not matched to a gene: 10. Germline V lookup: CDR1 SGHKS, CDR2 YYEKEE (reference sequence). The CDR3 runs 18 residues. The CDR3 protein is CASSSRTGDSSSGNTIYF. DNA for the CDR3: TGTGCCAGCAGCTCCCGGACAGGGGACTCGAGCTCTGGAAACACCATATATTTT.

The chain joins TRBV7-2 to TRBJ1-1; unclear D gene. The CDR3 has 14 residues. Germline CDR1 is SGHTA and CDR2 is FQGNSA. Trimming pared 1 base from V and 7 bases from J, leaving 13 bases between. The CDR3 spells CASSLVSAQYEAFF. CDR3 coding DNA: TGTGCCAGCAGCTTAGTATCGGCACAGTATGAAGCTTTCTTT. The whole variable domain, remainder taken from reference TRBV7-2 and TRBJ1-1, is GAGVSQSPSNKVTEKGKDVELRCDPISGHTALYWYRQSLGQGLEFLIYFQGNSAPDKSGLPSDRFSAERTGGSVSTLTIQRTQQEDSAVYLCASSLVSAQYEAFFGQGTRLTVV.